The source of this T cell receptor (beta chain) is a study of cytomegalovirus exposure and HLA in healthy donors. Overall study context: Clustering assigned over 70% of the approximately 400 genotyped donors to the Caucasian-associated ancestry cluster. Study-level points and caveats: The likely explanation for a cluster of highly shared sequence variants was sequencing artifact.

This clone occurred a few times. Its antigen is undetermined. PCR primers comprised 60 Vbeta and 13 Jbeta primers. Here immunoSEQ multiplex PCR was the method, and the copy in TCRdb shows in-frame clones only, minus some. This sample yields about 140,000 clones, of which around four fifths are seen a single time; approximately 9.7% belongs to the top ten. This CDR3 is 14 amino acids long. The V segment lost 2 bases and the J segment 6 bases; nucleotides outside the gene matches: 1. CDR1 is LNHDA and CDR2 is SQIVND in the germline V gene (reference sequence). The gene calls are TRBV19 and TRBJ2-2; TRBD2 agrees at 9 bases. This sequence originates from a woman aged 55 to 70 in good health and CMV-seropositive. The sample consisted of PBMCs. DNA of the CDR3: TGTGCCAGTAGTATAATAGCGGGAGCCGGGGAGCTGTTTTTT. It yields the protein CASSIIAGAGELFF.